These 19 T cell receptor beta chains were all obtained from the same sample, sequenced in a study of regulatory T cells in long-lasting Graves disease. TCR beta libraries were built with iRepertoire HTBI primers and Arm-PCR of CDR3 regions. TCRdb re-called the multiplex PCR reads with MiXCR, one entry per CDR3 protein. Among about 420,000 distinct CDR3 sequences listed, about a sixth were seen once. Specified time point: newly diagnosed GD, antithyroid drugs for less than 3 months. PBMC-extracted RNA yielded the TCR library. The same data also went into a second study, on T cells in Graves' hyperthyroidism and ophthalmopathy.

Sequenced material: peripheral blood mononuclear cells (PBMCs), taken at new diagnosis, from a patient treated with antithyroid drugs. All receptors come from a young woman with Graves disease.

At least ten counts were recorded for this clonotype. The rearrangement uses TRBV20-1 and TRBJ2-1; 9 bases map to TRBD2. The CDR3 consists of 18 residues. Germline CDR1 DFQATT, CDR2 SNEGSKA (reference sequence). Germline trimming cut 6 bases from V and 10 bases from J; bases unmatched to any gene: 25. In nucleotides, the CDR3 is TGCAGTGCCCAGTCCCCTGGCGGGAGGGGCCCCTACAATGCGGAGCAGTTCTTC. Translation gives CSAQSPGGRGPYNAEQFF.

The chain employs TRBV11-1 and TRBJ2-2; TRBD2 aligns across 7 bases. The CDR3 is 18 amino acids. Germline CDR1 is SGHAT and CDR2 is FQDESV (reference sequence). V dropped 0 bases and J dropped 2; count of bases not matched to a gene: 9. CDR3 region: CASSLALPGGLNTGELFF. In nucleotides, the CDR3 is TGTGCCAGCAGCTTAGCTCTTCCGGGAGGACTCAACACCGGGGAGCTGTTTTTT.

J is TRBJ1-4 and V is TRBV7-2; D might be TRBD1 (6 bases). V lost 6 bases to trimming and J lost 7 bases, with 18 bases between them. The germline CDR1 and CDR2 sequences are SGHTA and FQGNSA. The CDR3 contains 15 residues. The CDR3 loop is CASSLARGAGEKLFF. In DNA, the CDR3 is TGTGCCAGCAGTCTAGCTCGGGGGGCGGGTGAAAAACTGTTTTTT.

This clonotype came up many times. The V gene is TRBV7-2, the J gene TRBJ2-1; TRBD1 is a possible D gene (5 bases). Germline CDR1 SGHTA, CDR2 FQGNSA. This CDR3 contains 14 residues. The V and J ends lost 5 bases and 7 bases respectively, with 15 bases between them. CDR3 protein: CASSPLSRVNEQFF. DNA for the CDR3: TGTGCCAGCAGCCCTCTGTCCAGGGTGAATGAGCAGTTCTTC. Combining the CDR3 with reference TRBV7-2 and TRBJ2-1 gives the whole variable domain GAGVSQSPSNKVTEKGKDVELRCDPISGHTALYWYRQSLGQGLEFLIYFQGNSAPDKSGLPSDRFSAERTGGSVSTLTIQRTQQEDSAVYLCASSPLSRVNEQFFGPGTRLTVL.

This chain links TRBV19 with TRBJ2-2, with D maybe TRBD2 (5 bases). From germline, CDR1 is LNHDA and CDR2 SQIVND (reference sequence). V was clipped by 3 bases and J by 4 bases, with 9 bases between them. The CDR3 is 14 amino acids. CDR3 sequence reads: CASSMASITGELFF. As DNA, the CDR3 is TGTGCCAGTAGTATGGCTAGCATCACCGGGGAGCTGTTTTTT.

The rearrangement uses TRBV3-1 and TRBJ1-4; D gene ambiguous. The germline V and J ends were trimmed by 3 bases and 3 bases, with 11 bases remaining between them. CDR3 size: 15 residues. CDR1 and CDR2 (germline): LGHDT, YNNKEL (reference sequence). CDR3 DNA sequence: TGTGCCAGCAGCCAGAATGCCGGACCTAATGAAAAACTGTTTTTT. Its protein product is CASSQNAGPNEKLFF.

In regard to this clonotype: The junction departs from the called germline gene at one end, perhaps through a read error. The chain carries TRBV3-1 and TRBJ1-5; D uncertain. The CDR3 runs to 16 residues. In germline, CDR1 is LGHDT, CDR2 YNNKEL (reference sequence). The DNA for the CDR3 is TGTGCCAGCAGCCTCGAGCTGGGAAGTGACAATCAGCCCCAGGATTTT. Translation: CASSLELGSDNQPQDF.

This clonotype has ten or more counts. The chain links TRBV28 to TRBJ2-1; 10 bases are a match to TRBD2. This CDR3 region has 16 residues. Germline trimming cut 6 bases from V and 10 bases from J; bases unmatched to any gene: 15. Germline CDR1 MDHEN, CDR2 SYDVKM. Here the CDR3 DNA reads TGTGCCAGCAGGACCTGGCTAGCGGGAGTGCTATCGGAGCAGTTCTTC. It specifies CASRTWLAGVLSEQFF.

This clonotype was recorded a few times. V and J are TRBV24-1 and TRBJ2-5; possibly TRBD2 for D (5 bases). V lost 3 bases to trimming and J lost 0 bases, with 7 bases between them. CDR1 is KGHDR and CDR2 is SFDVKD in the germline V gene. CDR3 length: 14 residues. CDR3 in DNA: TGTGCCACCAGTGATCCCGGGAACCAAGAGACCCAGTACTTC. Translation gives CATSDPGNQETQYF.

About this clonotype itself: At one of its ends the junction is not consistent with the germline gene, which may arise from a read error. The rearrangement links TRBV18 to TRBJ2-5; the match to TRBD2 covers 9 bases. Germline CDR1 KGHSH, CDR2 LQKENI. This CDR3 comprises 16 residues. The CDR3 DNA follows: TGTGTCAGCTCACCACTCCAAGCGGGAGGAGGAGAGACCCAGTACTTC. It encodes CVSSPLQAGGGETQYF.

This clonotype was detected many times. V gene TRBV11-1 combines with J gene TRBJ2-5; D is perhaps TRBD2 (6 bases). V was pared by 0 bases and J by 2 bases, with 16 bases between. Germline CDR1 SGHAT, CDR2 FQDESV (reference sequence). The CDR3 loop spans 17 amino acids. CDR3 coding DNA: TGTGCCAGCAGCTTAGCCGGAAGAGAGGCGGGGCAAGAGACCCAGTACTTC. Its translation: CASSLAGREAGQETQYF.

The CDR3 sequence is CASSLDGTSNQPQHF. CDR3 in DNA: TGTGCCAGCAGCTTAGACGGGACTAGCAATCAGCCCCAGCATTTT. The chain is built from TRBV11-2 and TRBJ1-5, with D perhaps matching TRBD1 (5 bases). From germline, CDR1 is SGHAT and CDR2 FQNNGV. CDR3 length equals 15 residues. Trimming stripped 0 bases from V and 0 bases from J, with 6 bases between.

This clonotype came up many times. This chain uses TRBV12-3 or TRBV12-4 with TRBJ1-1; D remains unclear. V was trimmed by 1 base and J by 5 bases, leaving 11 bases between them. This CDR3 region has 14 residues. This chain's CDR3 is CASSLGALGTEAFF. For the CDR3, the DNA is TGTGCCAGCAGTTTAGGGGCCTTGGGGACTGAAGCTTTCTTT.

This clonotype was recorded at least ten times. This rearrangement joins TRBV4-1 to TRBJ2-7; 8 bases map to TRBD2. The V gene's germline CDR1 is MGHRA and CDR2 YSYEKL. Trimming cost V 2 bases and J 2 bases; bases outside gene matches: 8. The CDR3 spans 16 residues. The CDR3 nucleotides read TGCGCCAGCAGCCAAAGGTGGATAGCGGGAACCTACGAGCAGTACTTC. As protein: CASSQRWIAGTYEQYF.

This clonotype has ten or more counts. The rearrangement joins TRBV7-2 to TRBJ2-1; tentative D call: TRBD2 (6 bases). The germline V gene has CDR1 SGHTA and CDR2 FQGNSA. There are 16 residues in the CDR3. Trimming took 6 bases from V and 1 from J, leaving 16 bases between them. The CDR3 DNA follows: TGTGCCAGCAGTTGGGCGGGACCCTCTTCCTACAATGAGCAGTTCTTC. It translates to CASSWAGPSSYNEQFF.

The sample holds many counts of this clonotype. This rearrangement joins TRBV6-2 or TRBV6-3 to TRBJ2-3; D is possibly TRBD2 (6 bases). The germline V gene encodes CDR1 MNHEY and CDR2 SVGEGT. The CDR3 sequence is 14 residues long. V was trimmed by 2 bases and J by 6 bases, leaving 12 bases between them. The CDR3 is CASSYGGIRDTQYF. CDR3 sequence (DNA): TGTGCCAGCAGTTACGGCGGGATCCGGGATACGCAGTATTTT.

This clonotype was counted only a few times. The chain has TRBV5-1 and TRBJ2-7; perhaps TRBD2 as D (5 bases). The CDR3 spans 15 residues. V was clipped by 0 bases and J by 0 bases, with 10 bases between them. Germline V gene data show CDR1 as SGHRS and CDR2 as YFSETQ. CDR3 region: CASSLVRGPSYEQYF. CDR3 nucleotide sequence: TGCGCCAGCAGCTTGGTGCGCGGGCCCTCCTACGAGCAGTACTTC.

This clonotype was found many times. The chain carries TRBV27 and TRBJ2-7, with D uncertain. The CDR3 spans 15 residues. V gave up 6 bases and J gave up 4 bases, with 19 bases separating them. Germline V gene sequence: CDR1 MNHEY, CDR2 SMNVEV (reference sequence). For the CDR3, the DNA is TGTGCCAGCAGCGATCTGAGTTTCGGGTATTACGAGCAGTACTTC. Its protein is CASSDLSFGYYEQYF.

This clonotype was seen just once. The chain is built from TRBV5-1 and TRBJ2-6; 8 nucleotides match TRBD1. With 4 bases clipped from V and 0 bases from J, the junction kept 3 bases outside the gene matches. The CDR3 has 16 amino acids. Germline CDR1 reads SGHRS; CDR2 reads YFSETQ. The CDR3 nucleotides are TGCGCCAGCAGCGTCACAGGGGGCTCTGGGGCCAACGTCCTGACTTTC. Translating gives CASSVTGGSGANVLTF.